The rows below give T cell receptor beta chains drawn from one sample of a study of blood T cell repertoires in COVID-19. Here immunoSEQ multiplex PCR was the method, and the copy in TCRdb shows in-frame clones only, minus some. The sample lists about 410,000 clones; 90% were seen once. The material sequenced was PBMCs or T cells enriched from blood (not recorded which). These receptors originate from a man younger than 35 who had recovered from COVID-19. Both conserved end residues are part of each CDR3. The order of the fields is D gene, V gene, J gene, clone size, CDR3 DNA, CDR3 protein. D genes are given only for firm matches. Rows may omit the clone size; those that give it use once, few, many or a size class.

>-|TRBV27|TRBJ1-3|-
TGTGCCAGCAGTTTATCCTCCGGGGCTGGAAACACCATATATTTT
CASSLSSGAGNTIYF
>-|TRBV5-1|TRBJ1-1|-
TGCGCCAGCAGCGGGGGTGCGGGAATGAACACTGAAGCTTTCTTT
CASSGGAGMNTEAFF
>TRBD1|TRBV3-1/TRBV3-2|TRBJ2-5|-
TGTGCCAGCAGCCAAGAGGCAGGGGGTGGAGAGACCCAGTACTTC
CASSQEAGGGETQYF
>TRBD2|TRBV28|TRBJ2-1|-
TGTGCCAGCAGTGCTGGACTAGCGGCCCTTTTTGAGCAGTTCTTC
CASSAGLAALFEQFF
>TRBD2|TRBV12-5|TRBJ2-1|-
TGTGCTAGTGGTTCACTCCTCTCCTTAGAGACTAGCCCTTACAATGAGCAGTTCTTC
CASGSLLSLETSPYNEQFF
>-|TRBV2|TRBJ1-5|once
TGTGCCAGCAACAGGGTAAATCAGCCCCAGCATTTT
CASNRVNQPQHF
>-|TRBV7-9|TRBJ1-6|-
TGTGCCAGCAGCTTCCTCGGGGATCAGTCACCCCTCCACTTT
CASSFLGDQSPLHF
>TRBD2|TRBV27|TRBJ2-1|-
TGTGCCAGCAGTTTAGGGCTAGCGGGCCTTTACAATGAGCAGTTCTTC
CASSLGLAGLYNEQFF
>TRBD2|TRBV11-2|TRBJ2-7|-
TGTGCCAGCAGCTTAGCCCCCGGGGAGAGCGGGAGGTTCTACGAGCAGTACTTC
CASSLAPGESGRFYEQYF
>TRBD2|TRBV3-1/TRBV3-2|TRBJ2-3|-
TGTGCCAGCAGCCAGGAGACTAGCGATAGTTTGACAGATACGCAGTATTTT
CASSQETSDSLTDTQYF
>-|TRBV19|TRBJ2-3|-
TGTGCCAGTAGTCAGGCGGGAACTTTCACAGATACGCAGTATTTT
CASSQAGTFTDTQYF
>-|TRBV25-1|TRBJ1-1|-
TGTGCCAGCAGCTACAGGGATGGCACTGAAGCTTTCTTT
CASSYRDGTEAFF
>TRBD1|TRBV7-8|TRBJ1-2|-
TGTGCCAGCAGCTTAGCTTTGGGACAGTTCTATGGCTACACCTTC
CASSLALGQFYGYTF
>-|TRBV27|TRBJ1-1|-
TGTGCCAGCAGTTTATCACGGACTTATGAAGCTTTCTTT
CASSLSRTYEAFF
>-|TRBV27|TRBJ1-6|-
TGTGCCAGCAGTCGGATGACAGCACTCTCCTATAATTCACCCCTCCACTTT
CASSRMTALSYNSPLHF
>TRBD1|TRBV7-8|TRBJ1-1|-
TGTGCCAGCGCTCACAGGGGGCCAAGTGTGAACACTGAAGCTTTCTTT
CASAHRGPSVNTEAFF
>TRBD2|TRBV29-1|TRBJ2-7|-
TGCAGCGTTGAACTAGCGGACTACGAGCAGTACTTC
CSVELADYEQYF
>TRBD1|TRBV19|TRBJ1-6|-
TGTGCCAGTAGCAGGGGGATAACCTATAATTCACCCCTCCACTTT
CASSRGITYNSPLHF
>-|TRBV28|TRBJ1-2|-
TGTGCCAGCAGTTTAGTGTATTTTTCGGGGGGAAGGGGCTACACCTTC
CASSLVYFSGGRGYTF
>-|TRBV30|TRBJ1-2|once
TGTGCCTGGAGTGTTCACGGAGGTGGAGGCTACACCTTC
CAWSVHGGGGYTF
>TRBD2|TRBV10-3|TRBJ2-7|-
TGTGCCATCAGTCCCTCGGGGGGTCGCTCCTACGAGCAGTACTTC
CAISPSGGRSYEQYF
>-|TRBV12-3/TRBV12-4|TRBJ1-2|-
TGTGCCAGCAGTTTAGCCCCCACGAGGGGCTACACCTTC
CASSLAPTRGYTF
>TRBD2|TRBV5-1|TRBJ2-2|-
TGCGCCAGCAGCTCTGGACTAGCGGGGGTCCGGGGCACCGGGGAGCTGTTTTTT
CASSSGLAGVRGTGELFF
>TRBD1|TRBV29-1|TRBJ1-5|-
TGCAGCGTAGGTTCACAGGGGGCAGGGGTAGTAGGAGGCAATCAGCCCCAGCATTTT
CSVGSQGAGVVGGNQPQHF
>TRBD1|TRBV14|TRBJ1-2|once
TGTGCCAGCAGCCTCCTTACCGGACAGGTCCATGGCTACACCTTC
CASSLLTGQVHGYTF
>-|TRBV6-5|TRBJ2-2|-
TGTGCCAGCAGTTACTCTGGACAGACCGGGGAGCTGTTTTTT
CASSYSGQTGELFF
>-|TRBV5-5|TRBJ2-7|-
TGTGCCAGCAGCCGACAGGCCGGTGCCTACGAGCAGTACTTC
CASSRQAGAYEQYF
>-|TRBV2|TRBJ1-1|-
TGTGCCAGCAGAGAAACGACAGTGATGAACACTGAAGCTTTCTTT
CASRETTVMNTEAFF
>-|TRBV18|TRBJ2-2|-
TGTGCCAGCTCACCCCTCCCCGGGTCCGGGGAGCTGTTTTTT
CASSPLPGSGELFF
>-|TRBV11-3|TRBJ1-1|-
TGTGCCAGCACCAGTACGTACACTGAAGCTTTCTTT
CASTSTYTEAFF
>-|TRBV24-1|TRBJ1-2|-
TGTGCCACCAGTGAGGTAGGGAGCTATGGCTACACCTTC
CATSEVGSYGYTF
>TRBD1|TRBV19|TRBJ1-3|-
TGTGCCAGTAGTACGAGAAGGGGGCTAGGGGGAAACACCATATATTTT
CASSTRRGLGGNTIYF
>-|TRBV19|TRBJ1-1|-
TGTGCCAGTAGTATAGTTTGGACATCGGGCACTGAAGCTTTCTTT
CASSIVWTSGTEAFF
>TRBD1|TRBV29-1|TRBJ1-5|-
TGCAGCGTGGCGGACAGGGGGCTTCATCAGCCCCAGCATTTT
CSVADRGLHQPQHF
>TRBD1|TRBV10-3|TRBJ1-1|-
TGTGCCATCATGGACAGGGGGAACACTGAAGCTTTCTTT
CAIMDRGNTEAFF
>-|TRBV5-1|TRBJ2-1|-
TGCGCCAGCAGCTTGGTCTCTGCGGGATCGGCCTACAATGAGCAGTTCTTC
CASSLVSAGSAYNEQFF
>-|TRBV10-3|TRBJ1-1|-
TGTGCCATCAGTGTACCTCCGGGGGAAGGAAGCACTGAAGCTTTCTTT
CAISVPPGEGSTEAFF
>TRBD1|TRBV28|TRBJ1-6|-
TGTGCCAGCAGTTCACCGACAGGGAGACCCCTCCACTTT
CASSSPTGRPLHF
>-|TRBV9|TRBJ2-1|few
TGTGCCAGCAGCGTAGACCCTGCGGGCTACAATGAGCAGTTCTTC
CASSVDPAGYNEQFF
>-|TRBV9|TRBJ1-6|-
TGTGCCAGCAGCGTAGCATCGGGGGGTAATTCACCCCTCCACTTT
CASSVASGGNSPLHF
>-|TRBV29-1|TRBJ2-5|-
TGCAGCGTTGTTCGGGAGACCCAGTACTTC
CSVVRETQYF
>TRBD1|TRBV27|TRBJ1-1|once
TGTGCCAGCAGTGCCCGGACAGGTGCCTTGAACACTGAAGCTTTCTTT
CASSARTGALNTEAFF